This T cell receptor (beta chain) was captured in a study of shared clonotypes between healthy human individuals. CDR3 length: 14 residues. CDR1 KGHSH and CDR2 LQKENI come from the germline V gene. Trimming removed 3 bases from V and 2 bases from J, with 11 bases in between. Libraries were prepared by immunoSEQ multiplex PCR; TCRdb keeps only in-frame clonotypes and omits some of them. The table includes 800,000 or so clones, approximately 96% detected once. About this clone itself: The sample carries other DNA sequences with the same CDR3.

Naive CD8 cells lacked CD45RO and underwent positive selection for CCR7, leaving out terminally differentiated effector memory CD45RA+ cells. The clonotype was recovered from a man aged 25 to 40 in good health. Specimen: naive CD8+ T cells sorted from blood. The chain employs TRBV18 and TRBJ2-7; perhaps D is TRBD1 or TRBD2 (5 bases each). The CDR3 here is CASSPGQGPYEQYF. In nucleotides, the CDR3 is TGTGCCAGCTCACCGGGGCAGGGACCCTACGAGCAGTACTTC. Filled out from reference TRBV18 and TRBJ2-7, the complete variable domain reads NAGVMQNPRHLVRRRGQEARLRCSPMKGHSHVYWYRQLPEEGLKFMVYLQKENIIDESGMPKERFSAEFPKEGPSILRIQQVVRGDSAAYFCASSPGQGPYEQYFGPGTRLTVT.